The 27 T cell receptor beta chains below were found in one sample sequenced in a study of blood T cell repertoires in COVID-19. This table comes from immunoSEQ multiplex PCR, and its TCRdb copy is limited to in-frame clones, with some not included. The table records fewer than 110,000 clones, approximately 90% of them present only once. What was sequenced was peripheral blood. All receptors derive from a man aged 45-60 years with acute or convalescent COVID-19.

The rearrangement links TRBV7-9 to TRBJ2-5; D is possibly TRBD1 (5 bases). The V gene's germline CDR1 is SEHNR and CDR2 FQNEAQ (reference sequence). V was cut by 6 bases and J by 5 bases, with 10 bases left in between. The CDR3 consists of 12 residues. For the CDR3, the DNA is TGTGCCAGCAGGGGGCCGGAGGAGACCCAGTACTTC. Translated: CASRGPEETQYF.

The chain carries TRBV9 and TRBJ2-5; D gene unclear. The CDR3 sequence is 11 residues long. Trimming pared 3 bases from V and 9 bases from J, leaving 9 bases between. Germline V CDR1 and CDR2: SGDLS, YYNGEE. In DNA form, the CDR3 reads TGTGCCAGCAGCGCCGGCGAGGCCCAGTACTTC. The encoded protein is CASSAGEAQYF. Looking up the rest from reference TRBV9 and TRBJ2-5 gives the full variable domain: DSGVTQTPKHLITATGQRVTLRCSPRSGDLSVYWYQQSLDQGLQFLIQYYNGEERAKGNILERFSAQQFPDLHSELNLSSLELGDSALYFCASSAGEAQYFGPGTRLLVL.

This clone was picked up a small number of times. At one end the junction does not follow the germline gene, possibly because of a read error. The V gene is TRBV9, the J gene TRBJ1-4, with 10 bases matching TRBD1. This CDR3 spans 16 amino acids. Germline-derived CDR1 and CDR2 are SGDLS and YYNGEE. CDR3: CASSVGQGATNEKLFF. The CDR3 DNA reads as TGTGCCAGCAGCGTAGGACAGGGGGCAACGAATGAAAAACTGTTTTTT. The full variable domain, completed using reference TRBV9 and TRBJ1-4, is DSGVTQTPKHLITATGQRVTLRCSPRSGDLSVYWYQQSLDQGLQFLIQYYNGEERAKGNILERFSAQQFPDLHSELNLSSLELGDSALYFCASSVGQGATNEKLFFGSGTQLSVL.

The rearrangement links TRBV3-1 (or the pseudogene TRBV3-2) to TRBJ1-1; 10 bases are shared with TRBD1. Germline assignment: CDR1 LGHDT and CDR2 YNNKEL (reference sequence). The ends lost 4 bases at V and 6 bases at J; junction bases unmatched: 5. This CDR3 is 14 amino acids long. CDR3 sequence: CASSRQGAIPEAFF. The CDR3 DNA sequence: TGTGCCAGCAGCCGACAGGGGGCGATCCCTGAAGCTTTCTTT.

The chain has TRBV29-1 and TRBJ2-3; 14 bases line up with TRBD2. The CDR3 is 13 amino acids. Trimming took 6 bases from V and 6 from J; bases not matched to a gene: 2. Germline loops: CDR1 SQVTM, CDR2 ANQGSEA. The CDR3 bases are TGCAGCGTCAGGACTAGCGGGGGGGATACGCAGTATTTT. Translating it yields CSVRTSGGDTQYF.

J is TRBJ1-2 and V is TRBV3-1 (or the pseudogene TRBV3-2); TRBD1 matches 7 bases. The CDR3 has 16 residues. J gave up 4 bases and V 1 base, and 9 bases lay outside the gene matches. The germline CDR1 and CDR2 sequences are LGHDT and YNNKEL (reference sequence). Here the CDR3 DNA reads TGTGCCAGCAGCCAAGGTAGGGGGCGCGGCGGCTATGGCTACACCTTC. This encodes CASSQGRGRGGYGYTF.

This rearrangement joins TRBV5-5 to TRBJ1-2; no firm D call. Germline CDR1 SGHKS, CDR2 YYEKEE (reference sequence). The CDR3 runs 14 residues. With 0 bases removed from V and 4 bases from J, the gap between germline ends came to 10 bases. In DNA form, the CDR3 reads TGTGCCAGCAGCTTGGCGGGGAATGGCTATGGCTACACCTTC. Residues: CASSLAGNGYGYTF. Together with reference TRBV5-5 and TRBJ1-2, the CDR3 gives the full variable domain: DAGVTQSPTHLIKTRGQQVTLRCSPISGHKSVSWYQQVLGQGPQFIFQYYEKEERGRGNFPDRFSARQFPNYSSELNVNALLLGDSALYLCASSLAGNGYGYTFGSGTRLTVV.

The CDR3 region is CASTLFSGGGPTGELFF. CDR3 DNA: TGTGCCAGCACCCTATTCAGCGGGGGGGGCCCAACCGGGGAGCTGTTTTTT. The chain uses TRBV28 and TRBJ2-2; 10 bases are shared with TRBD2. Unmatched junction bases numbered 13, after V lost 7 bases and J lost 5 bases. Germline V gives CDR1 MDHEN, CDR2 SYDVKM. This CDR3 has 17 residues.

V is TRBV6-4 and J is TRBJ1-5, with D perhaps TRBD1 (5 bases). Between the trimmed V and J ends, which lost 3 bases and 14 bases, there was a span of 17 bases. Germline V CDR1 and CDR2: MRHNA, SNTAGT. The CDR3 has 13 amino acids. CDR3 in amino acids: CASSELIGGVKHF. CDR3 bases: TGTGCCAGCAGTGAACTTATCGGGGGGGTAAAGCATTTT.

The chain joins TRBV5-1 to TRBJ1-1; the match to TRBD1 covers 10 bases. From germline, CDR1 is SGHRS and CDR2 YFSETQ. V was pared by 4 bases and J by 2 bases, with 8 bases of the junction left unmatched. This CDR3 is 16 amino acids long. Here the CDR3 DNA reads TGCGCCAGCAGCGACGGTTGGACAGGGGGTAACACTGAAGCTTTCTTT. As protein: CASSDGWTGGNTEAFF. Full variable domain (rest looked up from reference TRBV5-1 and TRBJ1-1): KAGVTQTPRYLIKTRGQQVTLSCSPISGHRSVSWYQQTPGQGLQFLFEYFSETQRNKGNFPGRFSGRQFSNSRSEMNVSTLELGDSALYLCASSDGWTGGNTEAFFGQGTRLTVV.

The chain recombines TRBV9 with TRBJ1-4; a weak D match, TRBD1 (5 bases). The CDR3 is 15 amino acids. Germline loops: CDR1 SGDLS, CDR2 YYNGEE. V lost 0 bases and J lost 12, with 18 bases in between. The CDR3 nucleotides are TGTGCCAGCAGCGTAGGAGGCACGGGGGTAGAGGAACTGTTTTTT. Its protein product is CASSVGGTGVEELFF. Variable domain in full (rest from reference TRBV9 and TRBJ1-4): DSGVTQTPKHLITATGQRVTLRCSPRSGDLSVYWYQQSLDQGLQFLIQYYNGEERAKGNILERFSAQQFPDLHSELNLSSLELGDSALYFCASSVGGTGVEELFFGSGTQLSVL.

The chain uses TRBV6-5 and TRBJ1-1, with TRBD1 matching 10 bases. CDR3 size: 15 residues. V shed 6 bases, J shed 2 bases, and the junction held 6 bases outside the gene matches. Germline V gives CDR1 MNHEY, CDR2 SVGAGI. For the CDR3, the DNA is TGTGCCAGCAGGCCCCGGGACAGGGGAAACACTGAAGCTTTCTTT. Translating it yields CASRPRDRGNTEAFF.

This chain joins TRBV5-1 and TRBJ1-5; D unresolved. V gave up 1 base and J gave up 1 base, with 3 bases separating them. Germline V lookup: CDR1 SGHRS, CDR2 YFSETQ. The CDR3 sequence is 13 residues long. DNA of the CDR3: TGCGCCAGCAGCTTGACAAGCAATCAGCCCCAGCATTTT. Its protein product is CASSLTSNQPQHF.

CDR3 loop: CASSAPSGVRAGELFF. DNA for the CDR3: TGTGCCAGCAGCGCTCCTAGCGGGGTTCGGGCCGGGGAGCTGTTTTTT. The chain links TRBV9 to TRBJ2-2, with TRBD2 matching 9 bases. J lost 6 bases, V lost 3 bases, and 9 bases had no gene match. The CDR3 sequence is 16 residues long. Per the germline V gene, CDR1 is SGDLS and CDR2 is YYNGEE.

This clone has only one observation. V usage is TRBV29-1 and J usage is TRBJ1-1, with 7 bases that match TRBD1. The CDR3 is made up of 13 amino acids. V lost 3 bases and J lost 4; bases outside the gene matches: 5. Germline-derived CDR1 and CDR2 are SQVTM and ANQGSEA. CDR3 region: CSVDKGGGTEAFF. The CDR3 nucleotides are TGCAGCGTTGATAAAGGGGGCGGCACTGAAGCTTTCTTT.

The chain joins TRBV10-3 to TRBJ1-2; 10 nucleotides agree with TRBD1. Germline assignment: CDR1 ENHRY and CDR2 SYGVKD. The CDR3 runs to 15 residues. Germline trimming cut 6 bases from V and 7 bases from J; bases unmatched to any gene: 11. CDR3 residues: CAIRPGTGEVGGYTF. CDR3 sequence (DNA): TGTGCCATCAGGCCCGGGACAGGGGAAGTCGGTGGCTACACCTTC.

The chain links TRBV5-1 to TRBJ1-6; TRBD1 aligns across 7 bases. V shed 5 bases and J 7 bases; nucleotides not matched to a gene: 6. CDR1 and CDR2 (germline): SGHRS, YFSETQ. The CDR3 length is 14 residues. This CDR3 is CASREQGINSPLHF. CDR3 DNA sequence: TGCGCCAGCAGGGAACAGGGGATCAATTCACCCCTCCACTTT.

The chain employs TRBV9 and TRBJ1-6; D may be TRBD1 (5 bases). V lost 0 bases and J lost 5, with 9 bases in between. Germline lookup yields CDR1 SGDLS and CDR2 YYNGEE. There are 15 residues in the CDR3. The CDR3: CASSVGDRNNSPLHF. DNA for the CDR3: TGTGCCAGCAGCGTAGGTGACAGAAATAATTCACCCCTCCACTTT.

The chain has TRBV6-4 and TRBJ2-3; tentative D call: TRBD2 (6 bases). CDR3 size: 14 residues. In germline, CDR1 is MRHNA, CDR2 SNTAGT. V was shortened by 2 bases and J by 0 bases, with 6 bases between the two germline ends. The CDR3 nucleotides read TGTGCCAGCAGTGACGGGACTAGCACAGATACGCAGTATTTT. Its translation is CASSDGTSTDTQYF.

V is TRBV7-2 and J is TRBJ2-1; 8 bases are shared with TRBD2. V lost 0 bases and J lost 6; bases outside the gene matches: 7. Germline lookup yields CDR1 SGHTA and CDR2 FQGNSA. This CDR3 is built from 16 residues. CDR3: CASSLAGGGFGNEQFF. The CDR3, as DNA: TGTGCCAGCAGCTTAGCTGGCGGGGGGTTCGGCAATGAGCAGTTCTTC.

The sample holds a few counts of this clone. V usage is TRBV5-6 and J usage is TRBJ1-2; 9 bases align to TRBD1. Germline lookup yields CDR1 SGHDT and CDR2 YYEEEE. The CDR3 extends over 17 amino acids. After removal of 3 bases from V and 2 bases from J, the junction contained 11 bases not matched to a gene. The CDR3 region is CASSSRGGQGSNYGYTF. The DNA for the CDR3 is TGTGCCAGCAGCTCGAGGGGTGGACAGGGGAGCAACTATGGCTACACCTTC.

The chain uses TRBV10-1 and TRBJ1-4, with 8 bases that match TRBD1. Germline V gene data show CDR1 as WNHNN and CDR2 as SYGVQD (reference sequence). The CDR3 has 19 residues. The V and J ends lost 4 bases and 7 bases, in that order; junction bases with no gene match: 20. DNA for the CDR3: TGCGCCAGCAGTGCCACCCCTGACAGGGGCCCCGCCAGGGGTGAAAAACTGTTTTTT. It yields the protein CASSATPDRGPARGEKLFF.

This clone was counted a few times. The CDR3 nucleotides read TGTGCCAGCAGCGGGGGGCAGAACGTTTACGAGCAGTACTTC. Translation gives CASSGGQNVYEQYF. The genes are TRBV9 and TRBJ2-7, with D tentatively TRBD1 (6 bases). CDR1 and CDR2 (germline): SGDLS, YYNGEE. V was pared by 3 bases and J by 4 bases, with 14 bases between. This CDR3 comprises 14 residues. Using reference TRBV9 and TRBJ2-7 for the parts outside the CDR3, the full variable domain is DSGVTQTPKHLITATGQRVTLRCSPRSGDLSVYWYQQSLDQGLQFLIQYYNGEERAKGNILERFSAQQFPDLHSELNLSSLELGDSALYFCASSGGQNVYEQYFGPGTRLTVT.

This chain connects TRBV30 to TRBJ1-1; D is perhaps TRBD1 (5 bases). Germline V gene data show CDR1 as GTSNPN and CDR2 as SVGIG (reference sequence). V was trimmed by 2 bases and J by 11 bases, leaving 12 bases between them. The CDR3 loop spans 11 amino acids. CDR3 sequence: CAWSWGGAAFF. CDR3 nucleotide sequence: TGTGCCTGGAGTTGGGGGGGTGCGGCTTTCTTT.

This chain joins TRBV7-8 and TRBJ2-3; 8 bases line up with TRBD2. This CDR3 is built from 16 residues. CDR1 and CDR2 (germline): SGHVS, FQNEAQ. V lost 5 bases to trimming and J lost 0 bases; unmatched junction nucleotides: 7. The chain's CDR3 is CASSQWTSSSTDTQYF. CDR3 in DNA: TGTGCCAGCAGCCAGTGGACTAGCAGCAGCACAGATACGCAGTATTTT.

The chain uses TRBV15 and TRBJ1-1, with unresolved D. The V gene lost 2 bases and the J gene lost 4 bases, with 14 bases spanning the gap. This CDR3 is 15 amino acids long. In germline, CDR1 is LNHNV, CDR2 YYDKDF (reference sequence). The CDR3 spells CATSRPLVGSTEAFF. The CDR3 bases are TGTGCCACCAGCAGACCATTGGTTGGGAGCACTGAAGCTTTCTTT.

The chain combines TRBV5-8 with TRBJ1-2; D is ambiguous. The CDR3 totals 14 residues. V lost 4 bases and J 2 bases, leaving 12 bases between the germline ends. The germline V gene encodes CDR1 SGHTS and CDR2 YDEGEE. In nucleotides, the CDR3 is TGTGCCAGCAGCCCGACACCTGGAAACTATGGCTACACCTTC. This gives the protein CASSPTPGNYGYTF. Supplemented by reference TRBV5-8 and TRBJ1-2, the full variable domain reads EAGVTQSPTHLIKTRGQQATLRCSPISGHTSVYWYQQALGLGLQFLLWYDEGEERNRGNFPPRFSGRQFPNYSSELNVNALELEDSALYLCASSPTPGNYGYTFGSGTRLTVV.